Listed below are T cell receptor beta chains from one sample, sequenced in a study of blood T cells in healthy people across ages. Using its own MiXCR run on the 5' RACE reads, TCRdb lists one record per CDR3 protein. Of 600,000 to 1,000,000 distinct CDR3 sequences listed, over 45% were seen once; the top ten hold 22%. Sequencing was done on a sample of blood. The receptor set was obtained from a man aged 25 to 40 in good health. Each CDR3 is given with its conserved first and last residue. Each record gives: CDR3 length, clone size, V gene, D gene, J gene, CDR3 DNA, CDR3 protein. D genes are given only for firm matches. The size of a clone is reported for some rows only, either as once, few or many, or as a class for expanded clones.

13	NA	TRBV21-1	NA	TRBJ2-3	TGTGCCAGCAGCTCAGTTAAAGGGGATACGCAGTATTTT	CASSSVKGDTQYF
14	few	TRBV4-2	NA	TRBJ1-1	TGTGCCAGCAGACCCCCCCAGGCGAACACTGAAGCTTTCTTT	CASRPPQANTEAFF
12	once	TRBV29-1	NA	TRBJ2-1	TGCAGCGCCCGACTGGCGTCAGCGGAGCAGTTCTTC	CSARLASAEQFF
13	NA	TRBV28	TRBD1	TRBJ2-5	TGTGCCAGCAGTGGACAGGGACTTTGGGAGCAGTACTTC	CASSGQGLWEQYF
13	NA	TRBV6-5	NA	TRBJ2-7	TGTGCCAGCAGTTGGGACATTTCCTACGAGCAGTACTTC	CASSWDISYEQYF
13	NA	TRBV4-1	NA	TRBJ2-1	TGCGCCAGCAGCCAGGTAGTGTACAATGAGCAGTTCTTC	CASSQVVYNEQFF
12	NA	TRBV6-5	NA	TRBJ2-5	TGTGCCAGCGCGAGACTTGGGGAGACCCAGTACTTC	CASARLGETQYF
13	many	TRBV5-1	NA	TRBJ2-5	TGCGCCAGCAGCCGCACGTACCAAGAGACCCAGTACTTC	CASSRTYQETQYF
14	NA	TRBV6-5	NA	TRBJ2-5	TGTGCCAGCAGTTACAGTCGGGCGACAAAGACCCAGTACTTC	CASSYSRATKTQYF
16	NA	TRBV6-6	NA	TRBJ2-3	TGTGCCAGCAAATCCAGGGACCCTAAATACACAGATACGCAGTATTTT	CASKSRDPKYTDTQYF
16	few	TRBV20-1	TRBD2	TRBJ2-5	TGCAGTGCTACCCTACTACGCGGGAGGACTCAAGAGACCCAGTACTTC	CSATLLRGRTQETQYF
19	few	TRBV7-2	TRBD1	TRBJ1-2	TGTGCCAGCAGCTTAGTAGATTACGGGACAGGGGATACTAACTATGGCTACACCTTC	CASSLVDYGTGDTNYGYTF
14	once	TRBV4-2	NA	TRBJ1-6	TGTGCCAGCAGCCAGAGAAGGGAGAATTCACCCCTCCACTTT	CASSQRRENSPLHF
14	NA	TRBV7-9	TRBD1	TRBJ1-2	TGTGCCAGCAGCCGCGGACAGGTTATAATGGGCTACACCTTC	CASSRGQVIMGYTF
15	once	TRBV13	NA	TRBJ2-7	TGTGCCAGTAGCTCAACCAAGGGACTCTTCTACGAGCAGTACTTC	CASSSTKGLFYEQYF
17	NA	TRBV27	NA	TRBJ1-1	TGTGCCAGCAGTTCATTTTGGGGGGCCGGGAGTGACACTGAAGCTTTCTTT	CASSSFWGAGSDTEAFF
13	NA	TRBV30	NA	TRBJ2-3	TGTGCCTGGCGGCGCCTAGCGCAAGATACGCAGTATTTT	CAWRRLAQDTQYF
13	once	TRBV13	NA	TRBJ2-1	TGTGCCAGCAGCTTGGAGGACGGGAATGAGCAGTTCTTC	CASSLEDGNEQFF
15	NA	TRBV29-1	TRBD2	TRBJ2-1	TGCAGCGTTGAAGGCGCGGGAGGCTCCTACAATGAGCAGTTCTTC	CSVEGAGGSYNEQFF
14	NA	TRBV5-1	NA	TRBJ2-1	TGCGCCAGCAGCTGGGCCCTAGGCGACGATGAGCAGTTCTTC	CASSWALGDDEQFF
14	NA	TRBV2	TRBD2	TRBJ2-5	TGTGCCAGCAGTGAGGTAGCGGGGCCAGAGACCCAGTACTTC	CASSEVAGPETQYF
14	NA	TRBV7-9	TRBD2	TRBJ2-1	TGTGCCAGCAGTCCAGCGGGAGGGCCGACTGAGCAGTTCTTC	CASSPAGGPTEQFF